The next 32 T cell receptor beta chains were all read from a single sample in a study of human T cells and chemical hapten exposure. TCRdb ran MiXCR on the RACE reads and lists one entry per CDR3 protein. The sample records about 61,000 distinct CDR3 sequences, around 7% being singletons. Described time point: pre-sensitization, week 0. Treatment defined: therapeutic diphenylcyclopropenone sensitization with weekly scalp DPC. Sequencing used whole blood, obtained in connection with sensitization to the hapten diphenylcyclopropenone (DPC). Receptors originate from a woman aged 30 to 39 with alopecia areata. Some clones in this sample may be carry-over from other donors' samples.

CDR3 sequence: CASSQSPPQGGYNEQFF. The CDR3 bases are TGCGCCAGCAGTCAATCCCCCCCCCAGGGGGGGTACAATGAGCAGTTCTTC. The genes are TRBV23-1 and TRBJ2-1; either TRBD1 or TRBD2 may supply D (7 bases each). TRBV23-1 is identified as an open reading frame with a role that is uncertain. V was cut by 0 bases and J by 4 bases, with 16 bases left in between. CDR3 length: 17 amino acids.

In regard to this clonotype: A single base separates this from a much larger clone, so it may be a read error. The chain recombines TRBV29-1 with TRBJ1-2; TRBD1 aligns across 9 bases. This CDR3 region has 14 residues. In germline, CDR1 is SQVTM, CDR2 ANQGSEA. This CDR3 reads CSATPGQGGSGDTF. For the CDR3, the DNA is TGCAGCGCGACACCGGGACAGGGTGGATCTGGCGACACCTTC. The variable domain in full, with the rest retrieved from reference TRBV29-1 and TRBJ1-2, is SAVISQKPSRDICQRGTSLTIQCQVDSQVTMMFWYRQQPGQSLTLIATANQGSEATYESGFVIDKFPISRPNLTFSTLTVSNMSPEDSSIYLCSATPGQGGSGDTFGSGTRLTVV.

There are many counts of this clonotype. This chain uses TRBV6-6 with TRBJ2-5; D is uncertain. CDR3 length equals 14 residues. In germline, CDR1 is MNHNY, CDR2 SVGAGI (reference sequence). V lost 5 bases to trimming and J lost 1 base, with 11 bases between them. The CDR3 protein is CASSATRPQETQYF. The CDR3 nucleotides read TGTGCCAGCAGTGCGACCCGGCCCCAAGAGACCCAGTACTTC.

In its sample, this clonotype was seen many times. CDR3 residues: CASSLASGLGNTEAFF. As DNA, the CDR3 is TGTGCCAGCAGCTTAGCGTCGGGGCTAGGGAACACTGAAGCTTTCTTT. The chain combines TRBV7-2 with TRBJ1-1, with D possibly TRBD1 on 5 matching bases. Trimming stripped 0 bases from V and 1 base from J, with 12 bases between. CDR1 and CDR2 from the germline V gene are SGHTA and FQGNSA. The CDR3 has 16 amino acids.

This clonotype came up many times. The rearrangement uses TRBV20-1 and TRBJ1-1; unclear D gene. V was pared by 0 bases and J by 5 bases, with 4 bases between. The germline gives CDR1 DFQATT, CDR2 SNEGSKA (reference sequence). This CDR3 region has 11 residues. CDR3 in DNA: TGCAGTGCTAGAGATGAGACTGAAGCTTTCTTT. It codes for CSARDETEAFF.

A few counts support this clonotype. V is TRBV12-3 or TRBV12-4 and J is TRBJ1-1, with unresolved D. This CDR3 is 15 amino acids long. Between the trimmed V and J ends, which lost 1 base and 0 bases, there was a span of 9 bases. CDR3 bases: TGTGCCAGCAGTTTAGTCACGGGAGTGAACACTGAAGCTTTCTTT. It encodes CASSLVTGVNTEAFF.

This clonotype was recorded many times. The chain's CDR3 is CASRSTGDTEAFF. In DNA, the CDR3 is TGTGCCAGCAGGTCGACAGGGGACACTGAAGCTTTCTTT. The chain has TRBV12-3 or TRBV12-4 and TRBJ1-1; the match to TRBD1 covers 8 bases. This CDR3 spans 13 amino acids. J lost 3 bases, V lost 6 bases, and 3 bases had no gene match.

This clonotype was detected a few times. The rearrangement links TRBV5-1 to TRBJ1-1; the D is unclear. Germline V gene sequence: CDR1 SGHRS, CDR2 YFSETQ. The CDR3 spans 12 residues. V lost 2 bases and J lost 7, with 9 bases in between. The CDR3 bases are TGCGCCAGCAGCTTAGACTCTATTGAAGCTTTCTTT. Protein product: CASSLDSIEAFF.

This clonotype has at least ten counts. The chain employs TRBV21-1 and TRBJ1-1; TRBD1, the D gene given by the table, was not confirmed from the DNA. TRBV21-1 is marked as a pseudogene. The CDR3 contains 19 residues. Here the CDR3 DNA reads TGTGCCAGCAGCAATTACCGCGGGCTGGGGGATGGAAGGTACACTGAAGCTTTCTTT. This gives the protein CASSNYRGLGDGRYTEAFF.

This clonotype was seen repeatedly, ten times or more. The chain carries TRBV12-3 or TRBV12-4 and TRBJ1-5; 11 bases line up with TRBD1. Losses at the gene ends were 5 bases for V and 0 bases for J; bases not matched to a gene: 15. The CDR3 is made up of 20 amino acids. In DNA form, the CDR3 reads TGTGCCAGCAGTCCTGGGACAGGGGGGATAATCGCCCCTAGCAATCAGCCCCAGCATTTT. Translation gives CASSPGTGGIIAPSNQPQHF.

The V and J genes are TRBV5-4 and TRBJ2-6; D gene uncertain. Germline loops: CDR1 SGHNT, CDR2 YYREEE (reference sequence). With 1 base removed from V and 4 bases from J, the gap between germline ends came to 9 bases. The CDR3 runs 15 residues. In DNA form, the CDR3 reads TGTGCCAGCAGCTTGAACGTTGGCGGGGCCAACGTCCTGACTTTC. This codes for CASSLNVGGANVLTF.

In its sample, this clonotype ranks as medium-sized. The J gene is TRBJ2-6, the V gene TRBV12-3 or TRBV12-4, with a tentative D call TRBD1 (6 bases). The length of the CDR3 is 15 residues. Between the trimmed V and J ends, which lost 9 bases and 0 bases, there was a span of 12 bases. Here the CDR3 reads CASDRRNSGANVLTF. The CDR3 coding sequence is TGTGCCAGTGACAGGAGAAACTCTGGGGCCAACGTCCTGACTTTC.

This clonotype was detected many times. The V call is TRBV29-1, the J call TRBJ1-5; a possible D gene is TRBD1 (5 bases). V shed 6 bases and J shed 3 bases, with 12 bases lying between them. Looked up from germline, CDR1 is SQVTM and CDR2 is ANQGSEA. The CDR3 consists of 13 residues. The CDR3 DNA reads TGCAGCGTGTGGGACGGAGACAATCAGCCCCAGCATTTT. This sequence encodes CSVWDGDNQPQHF. The whole variable domain, remainder taken from reference TRBV29-1 and TRBJ1-5, is SAVISQKPSRDICQRGTSLTIQCQVDSQVTMMFWYRQQPGQSLTLIATANQGSEATYESGFVIDKFPISRPNLTFSTLTVSNMSPEDSSIYLCSVWDGDNQPQHFGDGTRLSIL.

The V gene is TRBV19, the J gene TRBJ1-4; a possible D gene is TRBD1 (6 bases). Looked up from germline, CDR1 is LNHDA and CDR2 is SQIVND (reference sequence). The CDR3 spans 16 residues. The V end lost 1 base, the J end lost 5 bases, and 14 bases lay between the germline ends. CDR3 region: CASSIGGGYGNEKLFF. CDR3 nucleotide sequence: TGTGCCAGTAGTATAGGGGGGGGCTACGGAAATGAAAAACTGTTTTTT. The full variable domain, completed using reference TRBV19 and TRBJ1-4, is DGGITQSPKYLFRKEGQNVTLSCEQNLNHDAMYWYRQDPGQGLRLIYYSQIVNDFQKGDIAEGYSVSREKKESFPLTVTSAQKNPTAFYLCASSIGGGYGNEKLFFGSGTQLSVL.

This clonotype was counted many times. This chain connects TRBV20-1 to TRBJ1-4; 9 positions match TRBD1. The CDR3 loop spans 16 amino acids. V lost 3 bases to trimming and J lost 0 bases; unmatched junction nucleotides: 5. Germline CDR1 reads DFQATT; CDR2 reads SNEGSKA (reference sequence). The CDR3 nucleotides read TGCAGTGCTAGGGAGGGACAGGGTGCAACTAATGAAAAACTGTTTTTT. Its translation: CSAREGQGATNEKLFF.

This clonotype was observed many times. This sequence joins TRBV18 and TRBJ1-4; unclear D gene. This CDR3 contains 16 residues. Germline V CDR1 and CDR2: KGHSH, LQKENI. The V end lost 2 bases, the J end lost 0 bases, and 10 bases lay between the germline ends. CDR3: CASSPGQATTNEKLFF. In DNA, the CDR3 is TGTGCCAGCTCACCAGGGCAGGCCACAACTAATGAAAAACTGTTTTTT. Full variable domain (rest looked up from reference TRBV18 and TRBJ1-4): NAGVMQNPRHLVRRRGQEARLRCSPMKGHSHVYWYRQLPEEGLKFMVYLQKENIIDESGMPKERFSAEFPKEGPSILRIQQVVRGDSAAYFCASSPGQATTNEKLFFGSGTQLSVL.

There are a few counts of this clonotype. The rearrangement joins TRBV27 to TRBJ1-4; 8 positions agree with TRBD1. V trimming: 5 bases; J trimming: 8 bases; junction bases outside the gene matches: 7. Germline CDR1 is MNHEY and CDR2 is SMNVEV (reference sequence). The CDR3 length is 14 residues. CDR3 nucleotide sequence: TGTGCCAGCAGTAAACAGGGGGAAGGAGAAAAACTGTTTTTT. Encoded protein: CASSKQGEGEKLFF.

The chain joins TRBV7-9 to TRBJ2-7; tentatively, D is TRBD2 (6 bases). V was trimmed by 0 bases and J by 1 base, leaving 10 bases between them. CDR1 and CDR2 from the germline V gene are SEHNR and FQNEAQ (reference sequence). This CDR3 region has 15 residues. CDR3 region: CASSLAARGSYEQYF. Here the CDR3 DNA reads TGTGCCAGCAGCTTAGCTGCGCGGGGTTCCTACGAGCAGTACTTC.

This clonotype was detected many times. The chain has TRBV18 and TRBJ2-2, with D unresolved. The CDR3 runs 12 residues. Germline CDR1 reads KGHSH; CDR2 reads LQKENI. Between the trimmed V and J ends, which lost 5 bases and 3 bases, there was a span of 4 bases. This chain's CDR3 is CASSSDTGELFF. The CDR3 DNA reads as TGTGCCAGCTCATCTGACACCGGGGAGCTGTTTTTT.

In its sample, this clonotype was seen many times. The rearrangement uses TRBV7-2 and TRBJ1-6, with unresolved D. The CDR3 contains 12 residues. V lost 4 bases to trimming and J lost 7 bases, with 5 bases between them. Germline CDR1 SGHTA, CDR2 FQGNSA. CDR3 sequence reads: CASSWPNSPLHF. The CDR3 DNA reads TGTGCCAGCAGCTGGCCAAATTCACCCCTCCACTTT.

This clonotype was seen ten or more times. The chain recombines TRBV2 with TRBJ1-1, with D uncertain. This CDR3 region has 13 residues. V was trimmed by 0 bases and J by 7 bases, leaving 9 bases between them. The V gene's germline CDR1 is SNHLY and CDR2 FYNNEI. The CDR3 spells CASSEARELEAFF. In DNA form, the CDR3 reads TGTGCCAGCAGTGAAGCTCGGGAACTTGAAGCTTTCTTT.

The rearrangement links TRBV29-1 to TRBJ2-3, with D perhaps matching TRBD1 (6 bases). The V and J ends lost 1 base and 6 bases respectively, with 17 bases between them. Germline V gene sequence: CDR1 SQVTM, CDR2 ANQGSEA. This CDR3 spans 15 amino acids. The CDR3 DNA reads TGCAGCGTTGAAGTCGGACAGATCGGCGTGGATACGCAGTATTTT. It is translated as CSVEVGQIGVDTQYF.

In its sample, this clonotype was seen once. This may be a read error, as it is one base from a much larger clone. V is TRBV27 and J is TRBJ2-5, with 7 bases identical to TRBD2. Germline trimming cut 5 bases from V and 4 bases from J; bases unmatched to any gene: 4. This CDR3 is built from 13 residues. Looked up from germline, CDR1 is MNHEY and CDR2 is SMNVEV (reference sequence). In DNA, the CDR3 is TGTGCCAGCAGTCGGCGGGGGAGAGAGACCCAGTACTTC. Translation: CASSRRGRETQYF.

Many counts were recorded for this clonotype. The chain has TRBV20-1 and TRBJ2-2; 9 nucleotides line up with TRBD1. Germline values: CDR1 DFQATT, CDR2 SNEGSKA (reference sequence). Trimming removed 3 bases from V and 5 bases from J; junction bases left unmatched: 7. The CDR3 consists of 15 residues. In DNA form, the CDR3 reads TGCAGTGCTAGGGAAGCCGGGACAGGGACCGGGGAGCTGTTTTTT. Translating it yields CSAREAGTGTGELFF.

The chain links TRBV6-5 to TRBJ2-3, with D possibly TRBD1 on 7 matching bases. V shed 10 bases and J shed 0 bases, with 17 bases lying between them. CDR1 and CDR2 from the germline V gene are MNHEY and SVGAGI. CDR3 length: 15 residues. CDR3 sequence (DNA): TGTGCCACGACACCAGGGGGACTGAGCACAGATACGCAGTATTTT. This encodes CATTPGGLSTDTQYF.

As concerns this clonotype: A much larger clonotype is one base distant, so this may be a read error. The chain uses TRBV20-1 and TRBJ1-1; tentatively, D is TRBD1 (6 bases). The CDR3 length is 14 residues. Germline V CDR1 and CDR2: DFQATT, SNEGSKA (reference sequence). The ends were cut back, 2 bases at V and 1 base at J, with 11 bases in the middle. The CDR3 coding sequence is TGCAGTGCTAGACTGGGACACCGGAACACTGAAGCTTTCTTT. It encodes CSARLGHRNTEAFF.

This chain joins TRBV3-1 and TRBJ1-2; 7 bases line up with TRBD1. J was trimmed by 4 bases and V by 4 bases; bases with no gene match: 9. Germline CDR1 and CDR2: LGHDT and YNNKEL (reference sequence). The CDR3 covers 15 residues. The CDR3 DNA reads as TGTGCCAGCAGCCCCCCGACAGGGTCTGTCTATGGCTACACCTTC. This codes for CASSPPTGSVYGYTF.

This clonotype was found many times. The V gene is TRBV6-6, the J gene TRBJ1-2, with 8 bases matching TRBD1. The CDR3 consists of 16 residues. Looked up from germline, CDR1 is MNHNY and CDR2 is SVGAGI (reference sequence). Trimming took 6 bases from V and 6 from J; bases not matched to a gene: 15. The CDR3 spells CASSLGGQDISNGYTF. In DNA, the CDR3 is TGTGCCAGCAGCCTAGGGGGACAGGATATATCCAATGGCTACACCTTC.

The CDR3 coding sequence is TGCGCCAGCAGCTTGGCTTCCCCCAATGAGCAGTTCTTC. As protein: CASSLASPNEQFF. The rearrangement uses TRBV5-1 and TRBJ2-1; the D is unclear. CDR1 SGHRS and CDR2 YFSETQ come from the germline V gene. The ends were cut back, 0 bases at V and 6 bases at J, with 7 bases in the middle. This CDR3 contains 13 residues.

This clonotype came up many times. The chain employs TRBV5-1 and TRBJ2-5, with D perhaps matching TRBD1 (5 bases). This CDR3 has 19 residues. Trimming removed 3 bases from V and 8 bases from J, with 32 bases in between. The germline V gene encodes CDR1 SGHRS and CDR2 YFSETQ. The CDR3 bases are TGCGCCAGCAGCTCCAACCCCACTCCTCTGACAGACGGTCATACAACCCAGTACTTC. Residues: CASSSNPTPLTDGHTTQYF.

This clonotype was picked up many times. The chain couples TRBV20-1 to TRBJ2-5; D may be TRBD2 (7 bases). Germline lookup yields CDR1 DFQATT and CDR2 SNEGSKA (reference sequence). Trimming shortened V by 2 bases and J by 4 bases, and 17 bases separated the two germline ends. The CDR3 consists of 15 residues. CDR3 protein: CSARPPAGARETQYF. The CDR3, as DNA: TGCAGTGCTAGACCTCCGGCGGGGGCTAGAGAGACCCAGTACTTC.

This clonotype was counted at least ten times. The gene calls are TRBV7-2 and TRBJ2-5, with 7 bases that match TRBD1. The CDR3 sequence is 15 residues long. Germline CDR1 reads SGHTA; CDR2 reads FQGNSA. V lost 3 bases, J lost 2 bases, and 6 bases stayed unmatched. CDR3 region: CASSFDRAPQETQYF. In DNA, the CDR3 is TGTGCCAGCAGCTTCGACAGGGCTCCACAAGAGACCCAGTACTTC.